Detailed here is one TCR beta chain. The V gene's germline CDR1 is SGHNT and CDR2 YYREEE (reference sequence). Trimming cost V 4 bases and J 6 bases, with 18 bases left between them. The length of the CDR3 is 15 residues. The data derive from a study of shared clonotypes between healthy human individuals. Profiled with immunoSEQ multiplex PCR; TCRdb holds only in-frame clones, not every one. This table has some 740,000 clones, more than 85% appearing once. Naive-designated CD8 cells lacked CD45RO, were positively enriched for CCR7, and omitted terminally differentiated effector memory CD45RA+ cells. V and J are TRBV5-4 and TRBJ2-3, with D perhaps matching TRBD2 (7 bases). Sequencing input: naive CD8+ T cells sorted from blood. The receptor was isolated from a man younger than 40 in good health. The DNA of the CDR3 is TGTGCCAGCAGCAAAGGACTAGGCCAGGGGGATACGCAGTATTTT. It codes for CASSKGLGQGDTQYF.